This T cell receptor beta chain was profiled in a study of CD8 T cells in Susac syndrome. Blood CD8+ and CD4+ T cells underwent high-throughput TCR beta sequencing. TEMRA cells were FACS-enriched, with CD8+ and CD4+ T cells isolated negatively. When the RNA was reverse transcribed, random hexamers were used with an input of roughly 0.5 to 1 ug. immunoSEQ multiplex PCR amplified TCR beta CDR3 across 54 Vbeta, 13 Jbeta. TCRdb processed the immunoSEQ multiplex PCR reads anew with MiXCR; each CDR3 protein has one entry. The top ten hold approximately 0.29% of the sample, which has more than 95,000 distinct CDR3 sequences, approximately 95% seen once. The V end was cut by 4 bases, the J end by 4 bases, with 12 bases between. There are 14 residues in the CDR3. Germline loops: CDR1 MGHRA, CDR2 YSYEKL.

The TCR comes from a human donor with multiple sclerosis. Sequencing used CD8+ T cells from PBMCs. The chain employs TRBV4-1 and TRBJ2-3, with TRBD2 as a possible D gene (6 bases). The CDR3 sequence: CASSPPGEADTQYF. Written as DNA, the CDR3 is TGCGCCAGCAGCCCCCCTGGGGAGGCAGATACGCAGTATTTT.